Following are 22 T cell receptor beta chains from one sample sequenced in a study of blood T cell repertoires in COVID-19. The assay was immunoSEQ multiplex PCR, and TCRdb's table has in-frame clones only and misses some. This table holds roughly 220,000 clones, around nine tenths found once. Sequencing was performed on peripheral blood. These receptors came from a man in his sixties with acute or convalescent COVID-19.

The J gene is TRBJ1-5, the V gene TRBV2; possibly TRBD1 for D (6 bases). Trimming removed 3 bases from V and 6 bases from J, with 9 bases in between. The length of the CDR3 is 13 residues. Germline values: CDR1 SNHLY, CDR2 FYNNEI. DNA of the CDR3: TGTGCCAGCAGTGAGAGGGGGTCTCAGCCCCAGCATTTT. It codes for CASSERGSQPQHF.

The chain carries TRBV11-3 and TRBJ2-4; 9 positions agree with TRBD1. Germline V lookup: CDR1 SGHNT, CDR2 YENEEA. The CDR3 spans 16 residues. The V segment lost 5 bases and the J segment 0 bases; nucleotides outside the gene matches: 5. CDR3 DNA sequence: TGTGCCAGCAGCCCGGGACAGGGTCTAGCCAAAAACATTCAGTACTTC. This encodes CASSPGQGLAKNIQYF.

This chain connects TRBV5-1 to TRBJ1-6; TRBD1 is a possible D gene (6 bases). This CDR3 spans 17 amino acids. CDR1 is SGHRS and CDR2 is YFSETQ in the germline V gene. Trimming took off 1 base at V and 8 bases at J, with 19 bases between the two ends. The CDR3 DNA follows: TGCGCCAGCAGCTTGTTCGGCAGGATAGGGGGGGATTCACCCCTCCACTTT. Its protein is CASSLFGRIGGDSPLHF. Using reference TRBV5-1 and TRBJ1-6 for the parts outside the CDR3, the full variable domain is KAGVTQTPRYLIKTRGQQVTLSCSPISGHRSVSWYQQTPGQGLQFLFEYFSETQRNKGNFPGRFSGRQFSNSRSEMNVSTLELGDSALYLCASSLFGRIGGDSPLHFGNGTRLTVT.

The J gene is TRBJ2-7, the V gene TRBV9; no clear D. Germline V gene lookup returns CDR1 SGDLS and CDR2 YYNGEE. Trimming left V 3 bases short and J 3 bases short, with 13 bases between. The CDR3 sequence is 14 residues long. The CDR3 protein is CASSGRGRFYEQYF. The CDR3 region has the DNA TGTGCCAGCAGCGGCCGTGGGCGATTCTACGAGCAGTACTTC.

V and J are TRBV11-1 and TRBJ1-1; 7 bases are shared with TRBD1. Germline V gene data show CDR1 as SGHAT and CDR2 as FQDESV (reference sequence). The CDR3 is 14 amino acids. V shed 5 bases and J 1 base; nucleotides not matched to a gene: 4. CDR3 in amino acids: CASSRQGGNTEAFF. CDR3 bases: TGTGCCAGCAGCAGACAGGGAGGGAACACTGAAGCTTTCTTT.

The chain is built from TRBV28 and TRBJ1-1; possible D gene TRBD1, 5 bases. V gave up 3 bases and J gave up 1 base, with 12 bases separating them. The CDR3 sequence is 15 residues long. Looked up from germline, CDR1 is MDHEN and CDR2 is SYDVKM. As DNA, the CDR3 is TGTGCCAGCAGTTTGGGGGGGGTTGGGAACACTGAAGCTTTCTTT. Residues: CASSLGGVGNTEAFF.

This rearrangement joins TRBV3-1 (or the pseudogene TRBV3-2) to TRBJ1-2; the match to TRBD1 covers 10 bases. The trim removed 1 base at V and 8 bases at J, leaving 7 bases unmatched. The CDR3 is 15 residues long. Looked up from germline, CDR1 is LGHDT and CDR2 is YNNKEL (reference sequence). The CDR3 protein is CASSQGEGQGYGYTF. The CDR3 bases are TGTGCCAGCAGCCAAGGAGAGGGACAGGGGTACGGCTACACCTTC.

This clone was picked up one time. The chain combines TRBV9 with TRBJ1-5; possibly TRBD1 for D (6 bases). Germline V gene sequence: CDR1 SGDLS, CDR2 YYNGEE. The CDR3 sequence is 13 residues long. Trimming cost V 3 bases and J 7 bases, with 11 bases left between them. DNA for the CDR3: TGTGCCAGCAGCGCAGGGGTATACCAGCCCCAGCATTTT. It codes for CASSAGVYQPQHF. The full variable domain, rest sourced from reference TRBV9 and TRBJ1-5, is DSGVTQTPKHLITATGQRVTLRCSPRSGDLSVYWYQQSLDQGLQFLIQYYNGEERAKGNILERFSAQQFPDLHSELNLSSLELGDSALYFCASSAGVYQPQHFGDGTRLSIL.

The chain has TRBV9 and TRBJ2-7; possibly TRBD2 for D (6 bases). Germline lookup yields CDR1 SGDLS and CDR2 YYNGEE. This CDR3 is built from 19 residues. Trimming left V 0 bases short and J 7 bases short, with 29 bases between. The CDR3 nucleotides read TGTGCCAGCAGCGTAGCGGGTGCGCCATTACCCAACGCGGGGAAGGAGCAGTACTTC. Translating gives CASSVAGAPLPNAGKEQYF.

V usage is TRBV27 and J usage is TRBJ2-5; D may be TRBD2 (5 bases). V was shortened by 4 bases and J by 4 bases, with 16 bases between the two germline ends. This CDR3 contains 15 residues. Germline CDR1 MNHEY, CDR2 SMNVEV (reference sequence). CDR3 amino acids: CASSSWTGPGETQYF. CDR3 coding DNA: TGTGCCAGCAGTTCCTGGACTGGGCCGGGAGAGACCCAGTACTTC.

The rearrangement links TRBV5-5 to TRBJ2-3; 9 bases line up with TRBD2. The V gene's germline CDR1 is SGHKS and CDR2 YYEKEE (reference sequence). CDR3 size: 18 residues. V lost 0 bases, J lost 0 bases, and 8 bases stayed unmatched. CDR3 coding DNA: TGTGCCAGCAGCTTGGTAGGACTAGCGATCGCTAGCACAGATACGCAGTATTTT. Translation: CASSLVGLAIASTDTQYF. The entire variable domain, with the rest obtained from reference TRBV5-5 and TRBJ2-3, is as follows: DAGVTQSPTHLIKTRGQQVTLRCSPISGHKSVSWYQQVLGQGPQFIFQYYEKEERGRGNFPDRFSARQFPNYSSELNVNALLLGDSALYLCASSLVGLAIASTDTQYFGPGTRLTVL.

J is TRBJ1-1 and V is TRBV6-1, with 9 nucleotides matching TRBD1. With 3 bases clipped from V and 3 bases from J, the junction kept 5 bases outside the gene matches. CDR1 and CDR2 (germline): MNHNS, SASEGT. The CDR3 runs 15 residues. In DNA, the CDR3 is TGTGCCAGCAGTGAGACAGGGGGTGAGGACACTGAAGCTTTCTTT. This codes for CASSETGGEDTEAFF.

The chain links TRBV29-1 to TRBJ1-4; D perhaps matches TRBD1 (5 bases). The CDR3 totals 16 residues. Trimming stripped 4 bases from V and 3 bases from J, with 18 bases between. The germline gives CDR1 SQVTM, CDR2 ANQGSEA. In nucleotides, the CDR3 is TGCAGCGTTGTTTTCGCAGGGAGGAAGGCTAATGAAAAACTGTTTTTT. The encoded protein is CSVVFAGRKANEKLFF.

This chain uses TRBV3-1 (or the pseudogene TRBV3-2) with TRBJ2-2, with TRBD1 matching 12 bases. The germline gives CDR1 LGHDT, CDR2 YNNKEL (reference sequence). The CDR3 loop spans 15 amino acids. V dropped 3 bases and J dropped 8; count of bases not matched to a gene: 4. CDR3 DNA: TGTGCCAGCAGCCACCGGGACAGGGGGCGAGGGGAGCTGTTTTTT. It codes for CASSHRDRGRGELFF.

The CDR3 loop reads CASSQRTLGVSTNEKLFF. The CDR3 DNA reads TGCGCCAGCAGCCAAAGGACCTTGGGAGTTTCAACTAATGAAAAACTGTTTTTT. The chain joins TRBV4-3 to TRBJ1-4; D not certain. The ends were cut back, 2 bases at V and 0 bases at J, with 16 bases in the middle. The CDR3 has 18 amino acids. Looked up from germline, CDR1 is LGHNA and CDR2 is YSLEER.

The chain combines TRBV24-1 with TRBJ1-1; perhaps TRBD1 as D (6 bases). Germline CDR1 is KGHDR and CDR2 is SFDVKD. Deletions cut 1 base from V and 0 bases from J, with 11 bases between. The CDR3 contains 16 residues. CDR3 coding DNA: TGTGCCACCAGTGATTTAAGGGGGGGGGTGAACACTGAAGCTTTCTTT. As protein: CATSDLRGGVNTEAFF.

This chain connects TRBV24-1 to TRBJ1-1; 10 bases match TRBD1. This CDR3 contains 15 residues. Germline CDR1 reads KGHDR; CDR2 reads SFDVKD. With 2 bases clipped from V and 5 bases from J, the junction kept 4 bases outside the gene matches. The CDR3 reads CATSDSRDRGTEAFF. The CDR3 DNA reads TGTGCCACCAGTGATTCCCGGGACAGGGGAACTGAAGCTTTCTTT.

This clone was seen a handful of times. J is TRBJ2-1 and V is TRBV2, with 8 bases aligning to TRBD1. This CDR3 is built from 13 residues. Per germline, CDR1 SNHLY and CDR2 FYNNEI. V lost 1 base to trimming and J lost 14 bases; unmatched junction nucleotides: 7. CDR3 sequence reads: CASSEVRGTGEFF. The CDR3 region has the DNA TGTGCCAGCAGTGAAGTTCGGGGGACAGGAGAGTTCTTC.

V is TRBV29-1 and J is TRBJ2-7; possible D gene TRBD2, 5 bases. This CDR3 spans 12 amino acids. Germline V CDR1 and CDR2: SQVTM, ANQGSEA. V lost 5 bases to trimming and J lost 4 bases, with 12 bases between them. DNA of the CDR3: TGCAGCGTTTCTTCGGGGAAATACGAGCAGTACTTC. Translated, it gives CSVSSGKYEQYF.

The gene calls are TRBV3-1 (or the pseudogene TRBV3-2) and TRBJ1-2; possibly TRBD1 for D (5 bases). The CDR3 length is 14 residues. V lost 1 base to trimming and J lost 4 bases, with 10 bases between them. The germline V gene encodes CDR1 LGHDT and CDR2 YNNKEL (reference sequence). For the CDR3, the DNA is TGTGCCAGCAGCCAAGTAGACAGAATCTATGGCTACACCTTC. It translates to CASSQVDRIYGYTF.

This sequence joins TRBV30 and TRBJ1-5, with 10 nucleotides matching TRBD1. V lost 7 bases, J lost 5 bases, and 11 bases stayed unmatched. Germline lookup yields CDR1 GTSNPN and CDR2 SVGIG (reference sequence). This CDR3 is 15 amino acids long. CDR3 DNA sequence: TGTGCCTCAGCTACCGCGACAGGGGGCTATCAGCCCCAGCATTTT. This gives the protein CASATATGGYQPQHF.

This clone was found a few times. The chain uses TRBV2 and TRBJ1-1; 10 bases align to TRBD1. J lost 4 bases, V lost 6 bases, and 8 bases had no gene match. The V gene's germline CDR1 is SNHLY and CDR2 FYNNEI. CDR3 length: 15 amino acids. CDR3: CASRPTGTGVTEAFF. The CDR3 DNA is TGTGCCAGCAGACCCACCGGGACAGGGGTCACTGAAGCTTTCTTT.